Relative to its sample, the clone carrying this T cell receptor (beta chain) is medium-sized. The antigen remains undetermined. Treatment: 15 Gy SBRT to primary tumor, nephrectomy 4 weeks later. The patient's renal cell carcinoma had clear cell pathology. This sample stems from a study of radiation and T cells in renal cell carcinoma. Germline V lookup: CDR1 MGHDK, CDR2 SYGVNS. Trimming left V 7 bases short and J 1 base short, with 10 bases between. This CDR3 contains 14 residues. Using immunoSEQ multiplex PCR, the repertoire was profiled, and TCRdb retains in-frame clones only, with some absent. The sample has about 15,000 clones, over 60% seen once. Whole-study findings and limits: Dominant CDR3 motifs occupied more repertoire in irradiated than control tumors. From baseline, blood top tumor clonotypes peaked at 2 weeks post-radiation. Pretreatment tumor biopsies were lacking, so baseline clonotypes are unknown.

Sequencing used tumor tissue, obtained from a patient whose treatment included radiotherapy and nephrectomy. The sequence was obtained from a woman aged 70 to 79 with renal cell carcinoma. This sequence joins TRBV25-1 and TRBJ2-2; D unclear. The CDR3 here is CASTGDLNTGELFF. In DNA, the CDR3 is TGTGCCAGCACAGGAGACTTGAACACCGGGGAGCTGTTTTTT. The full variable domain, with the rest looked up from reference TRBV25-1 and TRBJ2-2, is EADIYQTPRYLVIGTGKKITLECSQTMGHDKMYWYQQDPGMELHLIHYSYGVNSTEKGDLSSESTVSRIRTEHFPLTLESARPSHTSQYLCASTGDLNTGELFFGEGSRLTVL.